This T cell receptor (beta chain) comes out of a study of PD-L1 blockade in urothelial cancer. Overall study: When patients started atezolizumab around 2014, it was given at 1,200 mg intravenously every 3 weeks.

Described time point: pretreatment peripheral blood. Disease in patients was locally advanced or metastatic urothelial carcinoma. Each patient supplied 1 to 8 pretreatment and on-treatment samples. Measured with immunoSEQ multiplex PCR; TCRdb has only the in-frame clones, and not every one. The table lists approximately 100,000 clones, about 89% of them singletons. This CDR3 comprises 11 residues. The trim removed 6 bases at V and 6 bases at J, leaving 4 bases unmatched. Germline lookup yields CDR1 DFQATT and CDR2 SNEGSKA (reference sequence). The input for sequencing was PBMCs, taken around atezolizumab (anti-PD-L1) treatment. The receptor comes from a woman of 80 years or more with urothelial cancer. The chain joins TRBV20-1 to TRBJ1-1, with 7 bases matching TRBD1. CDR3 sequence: CSATTGSEAFF. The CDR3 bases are TGCAGTGCCACGACAGGGTCTGAAGCTTTCTTT.